The 19 T cell receptor beta chains reported below all come from one sample, sequenced in a study of metastatic and nonmetastatic thyroid tumors. Via MiXCR, TCRdb re-called the PCR reads. The repertoire includes about 10,000 clones, more than 35% of them detected once, and around 16% sits in the top ten. Among the patients, none had received any treatment before thyroid surgery. The specimen sequenced was tumor tissue. These receptors were obtained from a female donor with papillary thyroid cancer or a benign thyroid nodule (not recorded which). Some clones in this sample may be carry-over from other donors' samples.

This clone has more than one count but fewer than ten. The V call is TRBV6-2 or TRBV6-3, the J call TRBJ1-2; D might be TRBD1 (5 bases). The CDR3 spans 14 residues. Germline CDR1 reads MNHEY; CDR2 reads SVGEGT. The ends were cut back, 2 bases at V and 2 bases at J, with 9 bases in the middle. CDR3 sequence: CASSYKGLNYGYTF. Here the CDR3 DNA reads TGTGCCAGCAGTTACAAGGGGCTAAACTATGGCTACACCTTC.

This clone was counted only a few times. This chain links TRBV20-1 with TRBJ2-4; a weak D match, TRBD1 (6 bases). The germline CDR1 and CDR2 sequences are DFQATT and SNEGSKA (reference sequence). The CDR3 spans 12 residues. Trimming removed 6 bases from V and 8 bases from J, with 14 bases in between. The DNA for the CDR3 is TGCAGTGCCACTAAAGAGGGGGACATTCAGTACTTC. Translated, it gives CSATKEGDIQYF.

In this sample, this clone turned up a few times. The chain uses TRBV2 and TRBJ1-6; D is perhaps TRBD1 (5 bases). V was pared by 1 base and J by 5 bases, with 6 bases between. Germline V gene lookup returns CDR1 SNHLY and CDR2 FYNNEI. The CDR3 consists of 14 residues. Written as DNA, the CDR3 is TGTGCCAGCAGTGAAGAGACAGATAATTCACCCCTCCACTTT. This encodes CASSEETDNSPLHF.

This clone appeared a few times. The rearrangement links TRBV19 to TRBJ2-7, with D perhaps matching TRBD1 or TRBD2 (5 bases each). Per germline, CDR1 LNHDA and CDR2 SQIVND (reference sequence). The CDR3 is made up of 12 amino acids. Trimming took off 8 bases at V and 2 bases at J, with 10 bases between the two ends. The CDR3 protein is CASGDRAYEQYF. The CDR3 region has the DNA TGTGCCAGTGGGGACCGAGCCTACGAGCAGTACTTC.

As DNA, the CDR3 is TGCAGTGCTAGAGCTGGGGGAATCAATCCGGCGGGAGCAGATACGCAGTATTTT. It specifies CSARAGGINPAGADTQYF. The rearrangement uses TRBV20-1 and TRBJ2-3; 7 bases are a match to TRBD2. Germline V gene sequence: CDR1 DFQATT, CDR2 SNEGSKA (reference sequence). V was pared by 1 base and J by 4 bases, with 17 bases of the junction left unmatched. The CDR3 runs 18 residues.

The rearrangement uses TRBV2 and TRBJ2-2, with unresolved D. Looked up from germline, CDR1 is SNHLY and CDR2 is FYNNEI. The CDR3 totals 13 residues. The V gene lost 8 bases and the J gene lost 0 bases, with 7 bases spanning the gap. CDR3 sequence: CASVRSNTGELFF. Written as DNA, the CDR3 is TGTGCCAGCGTGAGGTCGAACACCGGGGAGCTGTTTTTT.

The J gene is TRBJ2-3, the V gene TRBV5-1, with 11 bases aligning to TRBD1. Germline loops: CDR1 SGHRS, CDR2 YFSETQ. Trimming cost V 3 bases and J 6 bases; bases outside gene matches: 3. The length of the CDR3 is 14 residues. The CDR3, as DNA: TGCGCCAGCAGCTCCCGGGACAGGGGGGATACGCAGTATTTT. Its translation is CASSSRDRGDTQYF.

This chain joins TRBV3-1 and TRBJ2-3; 14 positions agree with TRBD2. The germline gives CDR1 LGHDT, CDR2 YNNKEL (reference sequence). V lost 4 bases and J lost 9; bases outside the gene matches: 3. CDR3 length: 14 amino acids. In DNA, the CDR3 is TGTGCCAGCAGCCTGGGACTAGCGGGAGTGACGCAGTATTTT. Translation: CASSLGLAGVTQYF.

V and J are TRBV20-1 and TRBJ1-6; D might be TRBD1 (6 bases). The CDR3 totals 15 residues. Trimming pared 0 bases from V and 6 bases from J, leaving 12 bases between. Germline assignment: CDR1 DFQATT and CDR2 SNEGSKA (reference sequence). CDR3 bases: TGCAGTGCTAGAGAGGGGGACAAGGGTAATTCACCCCTCCACTTT. It codes for CSAREGDKGNSPLHF.

This clone was seen only a few times. The chain combines TRBV9 with TRBJ2-2; weak D call: TRBD1 (6 bases). This CDR3 has 17 residues. V was pared by 4 bases and J by 2 bases, with 18 bases between. In germline, CDR1 is SGDLS, CDR2 YYNGEE. The CDR3 DNA is TGTGCCAGCAGCCCCAAAAGGTGGGACACTAACACCGGGGAGCTGTTTTTT. It encodes CASSPKRWDTNTGELFF. Based on the CDR3 plus reference TRBV9 and TRBJ2-2, the full variable domain is DSGVTQTPKHLITATGQRVTLRCSPRSGDLSVYWYQQSLDQGLQFLIQYYNGEERAKGNILERFSAQQFPDLHSELNLSSLELGDSALYFCASSPKRWDTNTGELFFGEGSRLTVL.

The genes are TRBV9 and TRBJ2-1; D remains unclear. The ends were cut back, 4 bases at V and 5 bases at J, with 13 bases in the middle. The CDR3 has 14 amino acids. The germline V gene encodes CDR1 SGDLS and CDR2 YYNGEE. The CDR3 coding sequence is TGTGCCAGCAGCCCCGGCAGGTTAGACAATGAGCAGTTCTTC. It translates to CASSPGRLDNEQFF.

This rearrangement joins TRBV7-2 to TRBJ2-2; D gene ambiguous. Trimming left V 2 bases short and J 4 bases short, with 8 bases between. This CDR3 comprises 14 residues. In germline, CDR1 is SGHTA, CDR2 FQGNSA. The CDR3 DNA sequence: TGTGCCAGCAGCTTATCCCGATCCACCGGGGAGCTGTTTTTT. Its translation: CASSLSRSTGELFF. The complete variable domain, with remaining parts taken from reference TRBV7-2 and TRBJ2-2, reads GAGVSQSPSNKVTEKGKDVELRCDPISGHTALYWYRQSLGQGLEFLIYFQGNSAPDKSGLPSDRFSAERTGGSVSTLTIQRTQQEDSAVYLCASSLSRSTGELFFGEGSRLTVL.

The CDR3 region has the DNA TGTGCCAGTAAGACTAGCGGGAGCTCCTACGAGCAGTACTTC. This encodes CASKTSGSSYEQYF. The gene calls are TRBV19 and TRBJ2-7, with 12 bases lining up with TRBD2. CDR1 is LNHDA and CDR2 is SQIVND in the germline V gene (reference sequence). Unmatched junction bases numbered 1, after V lost 7 bases and J lost 0 bases. This CDR3 has 14 residues.

The chain links TRBV7-3 to TRBJ2-7; D tentatively fits TRBD1 or TRBD2 (6 bases each). This CDR3 comprises 16 residues. Looked up from germline, CDR1 is SGHTA and CDR2 is FQGTGA. The V end was cut by 1 base, the J end by 4 bases, with 17 bases between. The chain's CDR3 is CASSLKGGRYSYEQYF. Written as DNA, the CDR3 is TGTGCCAGCAGCTTAAAGGGGGGCCGTTACTCTTACGAGCAGTACTTC.

This clone was seen a few times. The rearrangement uses TRBV28 and TRBJ1-2; tentative D call: TRBD1 (5 bases). The germline V gene encodes CDR1 MDHEN and CDR2 SYDVKM. The CDR3 is 12 residues long. V lost 5 bases to trimming and J lost 4 bases, with 8 bases between them. The CDR3 region is CASSRQTYGYTF. The CDR3 nucleotides are TGTGCCAGCAGTCGACAGACCTATGGCTACACCTTC.

By share, this clone ranks as medium-sized (0.01 to 0.1%). The chain employs TRBV3-1 and TRBJ1-1, with D possibly matching TRBD1 (5 bases). The CDR3 has 16 amino acids. Trimming removed 4 bases from V and 2 bases from J, with 17 bases in between. Germline V gives CDR1 LGHDT, CDR2 YNNKEL (reference sequence). The CDR3 loop reads CASSRQGILGNTEAFF. The CDR3 nucleotides are TGTGCCAGCAGCCGTCAGGGCATATTAGGTAACACTGAAGCTTTCTTT.

This clone was observed at least ten times. The V gene is TRBV6-2 or TRBV6-3, the J gene TRBJ2-1; D is unresolved. Looked up from germline, CDR1 is MNHEY and CDR2 is SVGEGT. The V end lost 0 bases, the J end lost 5 bases, and 8 bases lay between the germline ends. The CDR3 sequence is 14 residues long. CDR3 sequence (DNA): TGTGCCAGCAGTTACTCAGGTACTAACAATGAGCAGTTCTTC. It yields the protein CASSYSGTNNEQFF.

This clone was recorded once. The rearrangement links TRBV11-2 to TRBJ2-7; 7 positions match TRBD1. Germline CDR1 and CDR2: SGHAT and FQNNGV. The CDR3 contains 17 residues. Unmatched junction bases numbered 11, after V lost 0 bases and J lost 3 bases. The CDR3 reads CASSLDLDRVVYYEQYF. The CDR3 region has the DNA TGTGCCAGCAGCTTAGATCTAGACAGGGTGGTCTACTACGAGCAGTACTTC.

The genes are TRBV20-1 and TRBJ1-2, with unresolved D. The CDR3 contains 11 residues. V lost 6 bases to trimming and J lost 8 bases, with 13 bases between them. The germline CDR1 and CDR2 sequences are DFQATT and SNEGSKA (reference sequence). The DNA of the CDR3 is TGCAGTGCCCGCCCCAGCGGCGGCTACACCTTC. It is translated as CSARPSGGYTF.